These T cell receptor beta chains were read from a single sample in a study of blood T cell repertoires in COVID-19. Libraries were prepared by immunoSEQ multiplex PCR; TCRdb keeps only in-frame clonotypes and omits some of them. The sample lists 15,000 to 20,000 clones, approximately 86% occurring once. The sample was peripheral blood. The receptors were sampled from a man between 65 and 85 years old with acute or convalescent COVID-19. Both conserved end residues are part of each CDR3. A D gene is named only where the DNA matches it firmly. Clone size is not always given. Where it is, it says once, few, many or a class for expanded clones.

j_call d_call clone_size cdr3_length v_call cdr3_nt cdr3_aa
TRBJ1-2 - - 13 TRBV5-1 TGCGCCAGCAGCCCGGGACTAAACTATGGCTACACCTTC CASSPGLNYGYTF
TRBJ2-1 - - 19 TRBV12-2 TGTGCAAGTCGCCCGTTGCCCCGAGGGACAGGTAGTTCCTACAATGAGCAGTTCTTC CASRPLPRGTGSSYNEQFF
TRBJ1-1 TRBD1 - 15 TRBV7-2 TGTGCCAGCAGCCGTATGGGACAGGGGAACACTGAAGCTTTCTTT CASSRMGQGNTEAFF
TRBJ2-5 TRBD2 - 17 TRBV9 TGTGCCAGCAGCGCGTTCCCGACTAGCGGGGATGGAGAGACCCAGTACTTC CASSAFPTSGDGETQYF
TRBJ2-4 TRBD2 - 15 TRBV2 TGTGCCAGCAGTGAAGCGCTTAGCGGGAGATACATTCAGTACTTC CASSEALSGRYIQYF
TRBJ1-1 TRBD1 - 14 TRBV19 TGTGCCAGTAGTGTGGACAGGAAGTACACTGAAGCTTTCTTT CASSVDRKYTEAFF
TRBJ1-5 TRBD1 - 18 TRBV7-2 TGTGCCAGCAGCTTAGCCTCGGACAGGGGAGGGCCTCAATCAGCCCAGCATTTT CASSLASDRGGPQSAQHF
TRBJ1-5 - few 16 TRBV5-5 TGTGCCAGCAGCTTGGGGCAGGAATATAGCAATCAGCCCCAGCATTTT CASSLGQEYSNQPQHF
TRBJ1-2 - - 16 TRBV4-1 TGCGCCAGCAGCCAAGTTGTTTTTGACAGGAACTATGGCTACACCTTC CASSQVVFDRNYGYTF
TRBJ2-7 - - 11 TRBV20-1 TGCAGAGTTGGGAGTAGCTACGAGCAGTACTTC CRVGSSYEQYF
TRBJ1-1 - - 14 TRBV7-3 TGTGCCAGCAGCCCCGGGTACAAGGGGGCTGAAGCTTTCTTT CASSPGYKGAEAFF
TRBJ2-7 - - 13 TRBV12-3/TRBV12-4 TGTGCCACCAACCCCTTAGCTGTTTCGGAGCAGTACTTC CATNPLAVSEQYF
TRBJ2-7 - - 16 TRBV5-4 TGTGCCAGCAGCCCGAATGGCGGAACAAGCTCCTACGAGCAGTACTTC CASSPNGGTSSYEQYF
TRBJ2-7 - once 13 TRBV7-2 TGTGCCAGCAGCCCCAGGGTTTCCTACGAGCAGTACTTC CASSPRVSYEQYF
TRBJ1-2 - - 14 TRBV11-2 TGTGCCAGCAGCTTAGAGACAGGAAACTATGGCTACACCTTC CASSLETGNYGYTF
TRBJ1-1 - once 12 TRBV27 TGTGCCAGCAGAAACCTTCGCGCTGAAGCTTTCTTT CASRNLRAEAFF
TRBJ2-5 TRBD2 - 17 TRBV7-6 TGTGCCAGCAGCCCGCTGGGGACTAGCGGGGCTCAAGAGACCCAGTACTTC CASSPLGTSGAQETQYF
TRBJ1-3 TRBD1 - 15 TRBV14 TGTGCCAGCAGCCTTAACAGGGGATCTGGAAACACCATATATTTT CASSLNRGSGNTIYF
TRBJ2-3 TRBD2 - 15 TRBV5-1 TGCGCCAGCAGCCCGGGGGGTCTCTCCGCAGATACGCAGTATTTT CASSPGGLSADTQYF
TRBJ2-5 TRBD2 - 17 TRBV29-1 TGCAGCGTTGACCCTCACGGGGGACTAGCGGGAGAAGAGACCCAGTACTTC CSVDPHGGLAGEETQYF
TRBJ1-3 - - 17 TRBV29-1 TGCAGCTCACCGCTTCATGGGCCCCCAGGGCCGGGAAACACCATATATTTT CSSPLHGPPGPGNTIYF
TRBJ2-5 - - 14 TRBV9 TGTGCCAGCAGCGAGGGCGGGACTTGGGAGACCCAGTACTTC CASSEGGTWETQYF
TRBJ1-1 TRBD1 once 16 TRBV6-5 TGTGCCAGCAGTTACTCGCAGGGGGCAGGAGGCACTGAAGCTTTCTTT CASSYSQGAGGTEAFF
TRBJ1-3 - - 11 TRBV11-2 TGTGCCAGCCGACTCGGAGAAGGCGTATATTTT CASRLGEGVYF
TRBJ2-3 - - 15 TRBV24-1 TGTGCCACCAGTCCGGGGGGCGCCGGCACAGATACGCAGTATTTT CATSPGGAGTDTQYF
TRBJ1-1 TRBD1 - 13 TRBV6-5 TGTGCCAGCAGTCCTACAGGGGTCACTGAAGCTTTCTTT CASSPTGVTEAFF
TRBJ2-2 TRBD1 - 15 TRBV14 TGTGCCAGCAGCCCATGGACAGGGCCCCACGGGGAGCTGTTTTTT CASSPWTGPHGELFF
TRBJ2-1 TRBD2 - 17 TRBV7-3 TGTGCCAGCAGCGACCCGGGACTAGCGGGAGGGTTTGATGAGCAGTTCTTC CASSDPGLAGGFDEQFF
TRBJ2-6 - - 16 TRBV29-1 TGCAGCGTCGTGCAACTTCAGGGGTCTGGGGCCAACGTCCTGACTTTC CSVVQLQGSGANVLTF
TRBJ1-1 - - 15 TRBV7-3 TGTGCCAGCAGCTCGACAGGATCGGGGAACACTGAAGCTTTCTTT CASSSTGSGNTEAFF
TRBJ2-3 - - 14 TRBV7-2 TGTGCCAGCAGCTTGGGGTCAGGGCCAGATACGCAGTATTTT CASSLGSGPDTQYF
TRBJ1-4 - - 15 TRBV2 TGTGCCAGCAGTGATGTAGGGGTCACTAATGAAAAACTGTTTTTT CASSDVGVTNEKLFF
TRBJ2-7 - - 14 TRBV10-2 TGCGCCAGCGCTCTAGTCAGGGGGGCGTACGAGCAGTACTTC CASALVRGAYEQYF
TRBJ1-5 TRBD1 - 15 TRBV7-8 TGTGCCAGCAGCTTAGAGGGGGCAAGGAATCAGCCCCAGCATTTT CASSLEGARNQPQHF
TRBJ2-2 - - 14 TRBV7-9 TGTGCCAGCAGCTATAGCGGGAACACCGGGGAGCTGTTTTTT CASSYSGNTGELFF
TRBJ1-5 - - 16 TRBV16 TGTGCCAGCAGCCAAGGATACGGACATAGCAATCAGCCCCAGCATTTT CASSQGYGHSNQPQHF
TRBJ1-5 TRBD1 - 14 TRBV9 TGTGCCAGCAGCGGGACAGGCGGTAATCAGCCCCAGCATTTT CASSGTGGNQPQHF
TRBJ2-3 TRBD2 - 16 TRBV4-3 TGCGCCAGCAGCCAAGGATCAGCGGGATCCTCAGATACGCAGTATTTT CASSQGSAGSSDTQYF
TRBJ1-6 - once 15 TRBV7-3 TGTGCCAGCAGCTTAAATAGCGGCAGAAATTCACCCCTCCACTTT CASSLNSGRNSPLHF